This entry lists 27 T cell receptor beta chains sequenced from one sample in a study of cytomegalovirus exposure and HLA in healthy donors (dated by TCRdb to about 2017). The library relied on the immunoSEQ multiplex PCR assay. A mixture of 60 forward primers for TCR Vbeta segments and 13 reverse primers for TCR Jbeta segments was used in the multiplex PCR. In its TCRdb copy, this immuneACCESS table keeps in-frame sequences only and misses some clones. Where compared with another copy, unresolved V genes explain less than half of these, and the others have no known cause. In this sample the table shows more than 100,000 clones, 70% to 80% of which occur a single time. 8.2% of the sample is held by the ten biggest clonotypes. What was sequenced was PBMCs. All receptors come from a woman aged 40 to 50 in good health and CMV-seropositive.

The chain carries TRBV5-1 and TRBJ2-1, with TRBD1 as a possible D gene (6 bases). The CDR3 extends over 13 amino acids. Trimming shortened V by 0 bases and J by 6 bases, and 7 bases separated the two germline ends. Germline V lookup: CDR1 SGHRS, CDR2 YFSETQ. The CDR3 DNA reads TGCGCCAGCAGCTTGGGACAGGCCAATGAGCAGTTCTTC. Translating it yields CASSLGQANEQFF.

This clone came up a few times. The chain links TRBV18 to TRBJ2-1; a possible D gene is TRBD2 (6 bases). V dropped 1 base and J dropped 0 bases, with 13 bases sitting between them. In germline, CDR1 is KGHSH, CDR2 LQKENI. This CDR3 spans 17 amino acids. Written as DNA, the CDR3 is TGTGCCAGCTCACCACAGTCCGGGGGATACTCCTACAATGAGCAGTTCTTC. Translation gives CASSPQSGGYSYNEQFF. The variable domain in full, completed from reference TRBV18 and TRBJ2-1, reads NAGVMQNPRHLVRRRGQEARLRCSPMKGHSHVYWYRQLPEEGLKFMVYLQKENIIDESGMPKERFSAEFPKEGPSILRIQQVVRGDSAAYFCASSPQSGGYSYNEQFFGPGTRLTVL.

CDR3 nucleotides: TGTGCCAGCAGCAGATCTAGCCCAGCTTTTTCAGATACGCAGTATTTT. It translates to CASSRSSPAFSDTQYF. The chain uses TRBV5-4 and TRBJ2-3; tentatively, D is TRBD2 (5 bases). The CDR3 consists of 16 residues. V lost 4 bases to trimming and J lost 4 bases, with 19 bases between them. Germline CDR1 and CDR2: SGHNT and YYREEE (reference sequence).

The J gene is TRBJ1-5, the V gene TRBV4-2; D call uncertain. V lost 0 bases to trimming and J lost 3 bases, with 12 bases between them. In germline, CDR1 is LGHNA, CDR2 YNFKEQ. The CDR3 has 16 residues. This chain's CDR3 is CASSQDAGGINQPQHF. CDR3 DNA sequence: TGTGCCAGCAGCCAAGATGCAGGAGGCATCAATCAGCCCCAGCATTTT.

V usage is TRBV10-3 and J usage is TRBJ1-2; D might be TRBD1 (6 bases). CDR1 is ENHRY, CDR2 SYGVKD, per germline. This CDR3 is built from 14 residues. Trimming stripped 3 bases from V and 3 bases from J, with 11 bases between. In nucleotides, the CDR3 is TGTGCCATCAGTGATCTCCAGGGGCACTATGGCTACACCTTC. Translating it yields CAISDLQGHYGYTF.

The V gene is TRBV2, the J gene TRBJ2-1; 12 positions match TRBD2. Trimming cost V 5 bases and J 4 bases; bases outside gene matches: 3. CDR1 is SNHLY, CDR2 FYNNEI, per germline. The CDR3 contains 15 residues. Written as DNA, the CDR3 is TGTGCCAGCAGTCCTACTAGCGGGGGGTACAATGAGCAGTTCTTC. Translating it yields CASSPTSGGYNEQFF.

In its sample, this clone was seen once. The V call is TRBV6-5, the J call TRBJ2-5, with a possible D match to TRBD1 (5 bases). The V gene's germline CDR1 is MNHEY and CDR2 SVGAGI. This CDR3 is built from 12 residues. Deletions cut 6 bases from V and 4 bases from J, with 9 bases between. CDR3 sequence reads: CASRDRLETQYF. The CDR3 DNA follows: TGTGCCAGCAGAGACAGACTAGAGACCCAGTACTTC.

The chain has TRBV6-5 and TRBJ1-3; the D gene is possibly TRBD1 (6 bases). V lost 6 bases and J 2 bases, leaving 14 bases between the germline ends. This CDR3 is 15 amino acids long. Germline V lookup: CDR1 MNHEY, CDR2 SVGAGI. CDR3 nucleotides: TGTGCCAGCAGCCCGAGGGGGGGCCCTGGAAACACCATATATTTT. Translating gives CASSPRGGPGNTIYF.

This chain joins TRBV7-2 and TRBJ2-3, with 9 positions matching TRBD2. Germline CDR1 SGHTA, CDR2 FQGNSA. The CDR3 contains 18 residues. The V and J ends lost 1 base and 5 bases, in that order; junction bases with no gene match: 13. The CDR3 bases are TGTGCCAGCAGCTTAGTTCGTTCGGCGGGGGGGCGTGAAGATACGCAGTATTTT. Residues: CASSLVRSAGGREDTQYF.

The chain carries TRBV5-6 and TRBJ1-2, with D tentatively TRBD1 (5 bases). V dropped 0 bases and J dropped 3 bases, with 9 bases sitting between them. CDR3 length: 14 residues. From germline, CDR1 is SGHDT and CDR2 YYEEEE. The CDR3 DNA follows: TGTGCCAGCAGCTTGGGCAGGGAGGACTATGGCTACACCTTC. Translating it yields CASSLGREDYGYTF.

The chain carries TRBV15 and TRBJ1-5; D is uncertain. Germline V gives CDR1 LNHNV, CDR2 YYDKDF (reference sequence). V gave up 4 bases and J gave up 1 base, with 8 bases separating them. The CDR3 is 14 amino acids. CDR3 amino acids: CATSTGGSNQPQHF. CDR3 nucleotides: TGTGCCACCAGCACGGGTGGCAGCAATCAGCCCCAGCATTTT.

This clone was seen once. The chain recombines TRBV13 with TRBJ2-5, with a possible D match to TRBD2 (5 bases). The V and J ends lost 6 bases and 4 bases respectively, with 18 bases between them. Germline CDR1 and CDR2: PRHDT and FYEKMQ (reference sequence). This CDR3 is 15 amino acids long. In DNA, the CDR3 is TGTGCCAGCAGTTCCCGTGGGTTGGGGAGAGAGACCCAGTACTTC. It specifies CASSSRGLGRETQYF.

The chain employs TRBV19 and TRBJ1-1; 7 bases align to TRBD1. Losses at the gene ends were 6 bases for V and 1 base for J; bases not matched to a gene: 2. This CDR3 contains 13 residues. The V gene's germline CDR1 is LNHDA and CDR2 SQIVND (reference sequence). CDR3 sequence reads: CASRTGRNTEAFF. The CDR3 bases are TGTGCCAGTAGGACAGGGAGGAACACTGAAGCTTTCTTT.

The rearrangement joins TRBV2 to TRBJ2-3; 7 bases are shared with TRBD2. V trimming: 7 bases; J trimming: 1 base; junction bases outside the gene matches: 2. From germline, CDR1 is SNHLY and CDR2 FYNNEI. This CDR3 region has 13 residues. This CDR3 reads CASMAGGTDTQYF. Written as DNA, the CDR3 is TGTGCCAGCATGGCGGGGGGCACAGATACGCAGTATTTT.

The rearrangement joins TRBV15 to TRBJ2-6; 7 bases line up with TRBD1. This CDR3 is built from 19 residues. Germline assignment: CDR1 LNHNV and CDR2 YYDKDF (reference sequence). V was pared by 1 base and J by 2 bases, with 11 bases of the junction left unmatched. CDR3 coding DNA: TGTGCCACCAGCAGAGCCAAGGGGGCAAACTTGGCTGGGGCCAACGTCCTGACTTTC. It translates to CATSRAKGANLAGANVLTF.

The CDR3 sequence: CASSLARTGHQPQHF. The CDR3 nucleotides read TGTGCCAGCAGCTTAGCTAGGACAGGGCATCAGCCCCAGCATTTT. The J gene is TRBJ1-5, the V gene TRBV7-2; 8 bases fit TRBD1. The germline CDR1 and CDR2 sequences are SGHTA and FQGNSA. The CDR3 is 15 amino acids. Trimming at V came to 0 bases and at J to 5 bases, leaving 3 bases not matched to a gene.

The chain carries TRBV19 and TRBJ1-1; a weak D match, TRBD1 (5 bases). This CDR3 comprises 14 residues. V dropped 10 bases and J dropped 8 bases, with 23 bases sitting between them. CDR1 and CDR2 from the germline V gene are LNHDA and SQIVND (reference sequence). The CDR3 nucleotides are TGTGCCACCGGCGATGGGCGGGACGGACAAGAAGCTTTCTTT. It is translated as CATGDGRDGQEAFF.

This clone has more than one count but fewer than ten. V and J are TRBV7-8 and TRBJ1-2; tentatively, D is TRBD1 (6 bases). The germline gives CDR1 SGHVS, CDR2 FQNEAQ. The CDR3 totals 16 residues. V was pared by 0 bases and J by 3 bases, with 14 bases between. CDR3 in DNA: TGTGCCAGCAGCTTAGCCGGCCAGGGGAGCGACTATGGCTACACCTTC. Protein product: CASSLAGQGSDYGYTF.

This clone was recorded only once. In DNA, the CDR3 is TGTGCCAGCAGCTTAGGGGGGCGGACTGAAGCTTTCTTT. Its protein is CASSLGGRTEAFF. The V gene is TRBV7-2, the J gene TRBJ1-1; a weak D match, TRBD1 (6 bases). Per the germline V gene, CDR1 is SGHTA and CDR2 is FQGNSA. The CDR3 runs to 13 residues. V shed 1 base and J shed 5 bases, with 8 bases lying between them. Full variable domain (remainder filled in from reference TRBV7-2 and TRBJ1-1): GAGVSQSPSNKVTEKGKDVELRCDPISGHTALYWYRQSLGQGLEFLIYFQGNSAPDKSGLPSDRFSAERTGGSVSTLTIQRTQQEDSAVYLCASSLGGRTEAFFGQGTRLTVV.

This chain uses TRBV4-3 with TRBJ1-3, with D possibly matching TRBD1 (5 bases). V shed 1 base and J shed 0 bases, with 10 bases lying between them. The CDR3 has 16 amino acids. Germline V gene sequence: CDR1 LGHNA, CDR2 YSLEER. CDR3 coding DNA: TGCGCCAGCAGCCAAGTAACAGGAGCCTCTGGAAACACCATATATTTT. It encodes CASSQVTGASGNTIYF.

The chain carries TRBV10-3 and TRBJ2-6; 7 nucleotides match TRBD1. CDR1 ENHRY and CDR2 SYGVKD come from the germline V gene. The CDR3 is 18 residues long. The V and J ends lost 3 bases and 2 bases, in that order; junction bases with no gene match: 10. The CDR3 coding sequence is TGTGCCATCAGTGACCCGGTTGAGACAGGGACTGGGGCCAACGTCCTGACTTTC. Protein product: CAISDPVETGTGANVLTF.

This clone came up many times. The rearrangement joins TRBV10-3 to TRBJ1-2, with 10 bases matching TRBD1. The junction had 7 bases not matched to a gene; V was cut back by 4 bases and J by 5 bases. CDR3 size: 15 residues. From germline, CDR1 is ENHRY and CDR2 SYGVKD. The DNA for the CDR3 is TGTGCCATCAGTGGGGGGACAGGGGATCGGTATGGCTACACCTTC. Translating it yields CAISGGTGDRYGYTF.

V usage is TRBV10-3 and J usage is TRBJ2-3; D remains ambiguous. The germline V and J ends were trimmed by 10 bases and 0 bases, with 11 bases remaining between them. CDR1 ENHRY and CDR2 SYGVKD come from the germline V gene. CDR3 length: 13 residues. Written as DNA, the CDR3 is TGTGCCAACCGCGCGAGCAGCACAGATACGCAGTATTTT. Amino acids: CANRASSTDTQYF.

CDR3 in amino acids: CASSLAVGGEQYF. The CDR3 nucleotides read TGTGCCAGCAGTTTAGCTGTGGGGGGAGAGCAGTACTTC. This chain uses TRBV27 with TRBJ2-7; D may be TRBD2 (6 bases). V lost 2 bases to trimming and J lost 7 bases, with 12 bases between them. Germline assignment: CDR1 MNHEY and CDR2 SMNVEV (reference sequence). The length of the CDR3 is 13 residues.

The chain carries TRBV27 and TRBJ1-5; a weak D match, TRBD1 (5 bases). Between the trimmed V and J ends, which lost 2 bases and 7 bases, there was a span of 15 bases. The CDR3 extends over 15 amino acids. Per germline, CDR1 MNHEY and CDR2 SMNVEV (reference sequence). The DNA for the CDR3 is TGTGCCAGCAGTTTAAGTGCAGGGCGCCCCCAGCCCCAGCATTTT. As protein: CASSLSAGRPQPQHF.

The chain employs TRBV29-1 and TRBJ2-7, with TRBD2 as a possible D gene (6 bases). Deletions cut 4 bases from V and 1 base from J, with 8 bases between. Germline CDR1 SQVTM, CDR2 ANQGSEA. The CDR3 loop spans 12 amino acids. The CDR3 DNA sequence: TGCAGCGTTGGAGGGAGGTCCTACGAGCAGTACTTC. Protein: CSVGGRSYEQYF.

This chain links TRBV7-9 with TRBJ1-1; 8 positions match TRBD1. Germline CDR1 and CDR2: SEHNR and FQNEAQ (reference sequence). The V segment lost 5 bases and the J segment 5 bases; nucleotides outside the gene matches: 13. This CDR3 has 16 amino acids. CDR3 in amino acids: CASSQDRGEGLTEAFF. The CDR3 DNA follows: TGTGCCAGCAGCCAAGACAGGGGTGAAGGTTTGACTGAAGCTTTCTTT.